The TCR beta chain under discussion was sequenced for a study of T cell responses to AZD1222 COVID-19 vaccine. Second-dose recipients at about 4 or about 12 weeks were treated as one pooled group. This CDR3 has 15 residues. Germline values: CDR1 SGHTS, CDR2 YDEGEE. Trimming took 0 bases from V and 4 from J; bases not matched to a gene: 3. Profiled with immunoSEQ multiplex PCR; TCRdb holds only in-frame clones, not every one. This table holds approximately 80,000 clones, approximately 90% found once. The sequencing used peripheral blood, collected 28 days after the second AZD1222 dose. This clonotype was sampled from an adult who received the AZD1222 COVID-19 vaccine. The chain employs TRBV5-8 and TRBJ1-5, with 8 bases fitting TRBD1. DNA of the CDR3: TGTGCCAGCAGCTTGGCGGGACAGGTAAATCAGCCCCAGCATTTT. Protein sequence: CASSLAGQVNQPQHF.